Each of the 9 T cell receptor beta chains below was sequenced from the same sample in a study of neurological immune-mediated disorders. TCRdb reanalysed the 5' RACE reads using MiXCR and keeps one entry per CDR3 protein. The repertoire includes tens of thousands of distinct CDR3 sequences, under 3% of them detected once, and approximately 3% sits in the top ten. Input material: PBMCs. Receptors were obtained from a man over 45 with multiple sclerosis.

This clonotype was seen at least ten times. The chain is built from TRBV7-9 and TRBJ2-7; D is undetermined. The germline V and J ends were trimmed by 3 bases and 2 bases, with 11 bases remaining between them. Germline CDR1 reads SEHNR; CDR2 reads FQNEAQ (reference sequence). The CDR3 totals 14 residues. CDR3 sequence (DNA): TGTGCCAGCAGCTTTAGCTCCTTCACCTACGAGCAGTACTTC. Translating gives CASSFSSFTYEQYF.

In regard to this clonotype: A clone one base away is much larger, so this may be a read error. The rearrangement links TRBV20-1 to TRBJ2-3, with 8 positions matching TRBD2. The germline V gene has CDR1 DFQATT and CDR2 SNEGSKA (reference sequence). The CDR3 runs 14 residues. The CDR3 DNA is TGCAGTGCTAGTGTGCGGGGGGCCTCGGATACGAAGTATTTT. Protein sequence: CSASVRGASDTKYF.

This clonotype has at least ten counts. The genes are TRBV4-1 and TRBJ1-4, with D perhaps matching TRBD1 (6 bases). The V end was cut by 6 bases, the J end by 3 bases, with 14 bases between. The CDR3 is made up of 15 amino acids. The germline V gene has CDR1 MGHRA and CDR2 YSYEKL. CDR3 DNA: TGCGCCAGCAGTCGGGGGGCGTCGGCTAATGAAAAACTGTTTTTT. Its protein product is CASSRGASANEKLFF.

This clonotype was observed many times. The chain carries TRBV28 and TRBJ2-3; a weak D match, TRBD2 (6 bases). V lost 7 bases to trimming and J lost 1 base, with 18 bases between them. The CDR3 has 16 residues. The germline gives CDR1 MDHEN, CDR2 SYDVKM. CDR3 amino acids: CASTPGLLTGTDTQYF. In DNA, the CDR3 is TGTGCCAGCACACCGGGACTTCTGACAGGCACAGATACGCAGTATTTT.

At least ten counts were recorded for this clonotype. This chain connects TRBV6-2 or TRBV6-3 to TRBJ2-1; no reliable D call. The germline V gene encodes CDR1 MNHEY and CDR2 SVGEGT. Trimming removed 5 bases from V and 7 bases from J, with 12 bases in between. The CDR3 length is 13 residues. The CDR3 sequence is CASSLLRKNEQFF. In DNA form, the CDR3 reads TGTGCCAGCAGTCTCCTGCGAAAGAATGAGCAGTTCTTC.

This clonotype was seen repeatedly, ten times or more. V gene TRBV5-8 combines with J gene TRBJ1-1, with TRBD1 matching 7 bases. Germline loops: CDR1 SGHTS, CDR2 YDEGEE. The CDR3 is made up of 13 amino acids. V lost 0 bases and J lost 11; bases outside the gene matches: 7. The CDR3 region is CASSLEVQGRAFF. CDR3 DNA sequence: TGTGCCAGCAGCTTGGAAGTACAGGGGCGGGCTTTCTTT.

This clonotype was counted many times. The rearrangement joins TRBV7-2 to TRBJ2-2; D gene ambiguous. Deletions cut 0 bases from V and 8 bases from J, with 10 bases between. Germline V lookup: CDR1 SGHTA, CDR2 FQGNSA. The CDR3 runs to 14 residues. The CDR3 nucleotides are TGTGCCAGCAGCTTAGCGCGGTCGCAAGGGGAGCTGTTTTTT. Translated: CASSLARSQGELFF.

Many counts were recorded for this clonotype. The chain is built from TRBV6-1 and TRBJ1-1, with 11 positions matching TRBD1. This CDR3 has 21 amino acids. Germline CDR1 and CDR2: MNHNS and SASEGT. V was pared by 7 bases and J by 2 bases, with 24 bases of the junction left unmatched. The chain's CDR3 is CASNRRTGGKAASRYNTEAFF. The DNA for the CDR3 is TGTGCCAGCAATCGCCGGACAGGGGGCAAAGCGGCATCTCGATATAACACTGAAGCTTTCTTT.

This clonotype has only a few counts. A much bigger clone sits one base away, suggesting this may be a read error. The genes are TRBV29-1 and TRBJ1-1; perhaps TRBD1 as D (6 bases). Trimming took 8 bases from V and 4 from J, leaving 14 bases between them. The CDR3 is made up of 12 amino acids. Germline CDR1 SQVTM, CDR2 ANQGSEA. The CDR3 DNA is TGCAGCAACGAGAACAGGGCCACTGAAGCTTTCTTT. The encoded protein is CSNENRATEAFF.